This T cell receptor (beta chain) was sequenced during a study of human T cells and chemical hapten exposure. On the study more broadly: Small pooled library volume differences chiefly drove per-sample TCR yield variation.

This clonotype was seen repeatedly, ten times or more. MiXCR, applied by TCRdb to the 5' RACE reads, yields one record per CDR3 protein. The data show approximately 150,000 distinct CDR3 sequences, around 4.1% seen once. The CDR3 contains 17 residues. The V gene's germline CDR1 is LGHNA and CDR2 YNFKEQ. V dropped 0 bases and J dropped 0 bases, with 14 bases sitting between them. Unfractionated whole blood yielded total RNA. The chain recombines TRBV4-2 with TRBJ2-5; no clear D. This TCR was sampled from a female donor in good health. The CDR3 DNA sequence: TGTGCCAGCAGCCAAGAAGTTCTTCCGTCGTACCAAGAGACCCAGTACTTC. This encodes CASSQEVLPSYQETQYF.